What follows is one T cell receptor beta chain and its context. The antigen is undetermined. The data stem from a study of T cell responses to AZD1222 COVID-19 vaccine. The study, taken as a whole, reports: Across the whole spike, CD4 TCRs peaked at regions 160-218 and 743-854. Clonal diversity may have been underestimated, and the donors were mostly white British, with more females than males. Variant regions that are unmutated are reportedly the target of nearly half of spike-specific TCRs.

Here immunoSEQ multiplex PCR was the method, and the copy in TCRdb shows in-frame clones only, minus some. Among 120,000 to 150,000 clones listed, roughly 88% were seen once. The germline V gene encodes CDR1 MNHEY and CDR2 SVGAGI. The J segment lost 3 bases and the V segment lost 7 bases, leaving 7 bases of the junction unmatched. The CDR3 is 14 residues long. Second doses were pooled across both intervals (about 4 or about 12 weeks). The V and J genes are TRBV6-5 and TRBJ1-2, with 8 bases identical to TRBD1. This TCR came from an adult who received the AZD1222 COVID-19 vaccine. The sequences come from peripheral blood, collected 28 days after the second AZD1222 dose. CDR3 bases: TGTGCCAGCAAAATGACAGGGGAGTACTATGGCTACACCTTC. Its protein product is CASKMTGEYYGYTF.